The clone carrying this TCR beta chain was recorded many times. The antigen is undetermined. Researchers amplified the TCR beta CDR3 regions from RNA transcripts. First-round RT-PCR of the TCR CDR3 relied on the HTBI primer set. TCRdb reprocessed the multiplex PCR reads with MiXCR, giving one entry per CDR3 protein. The sample shows 350,000 or so distinct CDR3 sequences, 21% of them seen only once. This sample is part of a study of T cells in Graves' hyperthyroidism and ophthalmopathy. General observations from the study: The model identified upcoming ophthalmopathy a median around 6 months ahead of onset.

Germline values: CDR1 SNHLY, CDR2 FYNNEI. V lost 4 bases and J 0 bases, leaving 9 bases between the germline ends. The CDR3 extends over 14 amino acids. The rearrangement uses TRBV2 and TRBJ1-2, with D perhaps TRBD1 (5 bases). Sequenced material: blood. This clonotype originated in a woman aged 45-60 years with Graves' hyperthyroidism. DNA of the CDR3: TGTGCCAGCAGTGGGACAACCGCTAACTATGGCTACACCTTC. It encodes CASSGTTANYGYTF.